The present T cell receptor beta chain was sequenced within a study of beta chain features in type 1 diabetes. This CDR3 is 11 amino acids long. Between the trimmed V and J ends, which lost 8 bases and 11 bases, there was a span of 15 bases. The germline CDR1 and CDR2 sequences are SEHNR and FQNEAQ (reference sequence). Donors underwent one heparinised blood draw, 90 to 150 mL on average. Study results and limitations: Naive, central memory and Treg TCRB repertoires appeared more alike in patients than in healthy donors.

As every portion of the isolated RNA was reverse transcribed, the sequencing read expressed TCRB transcripts. It was found that naive, central memory and regulatory T cell samples averaged about 3.4 million reads. The protocol was immunoSEQ multiplex PCR, while the TCRdb copy is restricted to in-frame clones and leaves out a portion. The data hold about 290,000 clones, with about 8% observed a single time. This clone was detected only a few times. Its matching antigen is unknown. The V gene is TRBV7-9, the J gene TRBJ1-2; D call uncertain. The receptor's source is a woman between 18 and 30 years old in good health. Sequenced input: central memory CD4+ T cells from blood. Here the CDR3 reads CASEGGLLYTF. CDR3 bases: TGTGCCAGCGAGGGTGGGCTTCTGTACACCTTC.